This T cell receptor beta chain was observed in a study of T cells in Graves' hyperthyroidism and ophthalmopathy. Trimming took off 1 base at V and 4 bases at J, with 5 bases between the two ends. The germline V gene encodes CDR1 SGHRS and CDR2 YFSETQ. The CDR3 has 13 residues. The CDR3 regions of TCR beta were amplified from RNA transcripts. Initially, a first-round RT-PCR of the TCR CDR3 employed the HTBI primer set. MiXCR was run by TCRdb on the multiplex PCR reads, yielding one entry per CDR3 protein. Of about 290,000 distinct CDR3 sequences in the sample, approximately 15% were seen once. This chain connects TRBV5-1 to TRBJ2-2; D remains unclear. The material sequenced was blood. This receptor was obtained from a middle-aged woman with Graves' hyperthyroidism. The CDR3 bases are TGCGCCAGCAGCTTGATAGGCACCGGGGAGCTGTTTTTT. The encoded protein is CASSLIGTGELFF. Full variable domain (remainder filled in from reference TRBV5-1 and TRBJ2-2): KAGVTQTPRYLIKTRGQQVTLSCSPISGHRSVSWYQQTPGQGLQFLFEYFSETQRNKGNFPGRFSGRQFSNSRSEMNVSTLELGDSALYLCASSLIGTGELFFGEGSRLTVL.